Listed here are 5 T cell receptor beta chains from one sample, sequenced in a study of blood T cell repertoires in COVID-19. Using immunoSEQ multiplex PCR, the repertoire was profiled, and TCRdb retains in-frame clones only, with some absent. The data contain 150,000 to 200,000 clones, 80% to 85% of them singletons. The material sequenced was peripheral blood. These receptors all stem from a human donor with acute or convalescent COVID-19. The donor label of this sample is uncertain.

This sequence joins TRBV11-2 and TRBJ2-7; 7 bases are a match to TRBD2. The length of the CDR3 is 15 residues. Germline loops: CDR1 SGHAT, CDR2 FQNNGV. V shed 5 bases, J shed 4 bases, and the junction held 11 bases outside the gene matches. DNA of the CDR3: TGTGCCAGCAGCCCCTTTGGGGGGGGAACTTACGAGCAGTACTTC. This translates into CASSPFGGGTYEQYF.

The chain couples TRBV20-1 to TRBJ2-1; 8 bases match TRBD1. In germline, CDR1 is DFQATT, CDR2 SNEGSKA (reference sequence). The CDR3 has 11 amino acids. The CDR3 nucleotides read TGCAGAGCCGACAGGGGCAATGAGCAGTTCTTC. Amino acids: CRADRGNEQFF.

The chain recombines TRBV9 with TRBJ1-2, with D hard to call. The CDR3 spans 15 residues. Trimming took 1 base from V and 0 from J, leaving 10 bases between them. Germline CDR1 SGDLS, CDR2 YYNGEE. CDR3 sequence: CASSVLNSPNYGYTF. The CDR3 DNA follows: TGTGCCAGCAGCGTACTAAACAGCCCTAACTATGGCTACACCTTC.

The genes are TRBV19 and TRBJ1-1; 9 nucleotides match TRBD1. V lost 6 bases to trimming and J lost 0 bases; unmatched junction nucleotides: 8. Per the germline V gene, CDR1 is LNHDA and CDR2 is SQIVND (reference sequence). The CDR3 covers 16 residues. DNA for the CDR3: TGTGCCAGTAGACCCGGGACAGGGTACATGAACACTGAAGCTTTCTTT. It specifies CASRPGTGYMNTEAFF.

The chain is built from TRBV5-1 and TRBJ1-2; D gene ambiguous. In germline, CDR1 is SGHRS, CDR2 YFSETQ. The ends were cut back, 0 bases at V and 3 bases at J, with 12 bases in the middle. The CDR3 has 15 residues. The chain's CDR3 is CASSLDPGKHYGYTF. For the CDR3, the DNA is TGCGCCAGCAGCTTGGACCCCGGGAAACACTATGGCTACACCTTC.